This T cell receptor beta chain was found in a study of T cell changes during pregnancy in multiple sclerosis. Using immunoSEQ multiplex PCR, the repertoire was profiled, and TCRdb retains in-frame clones only, with some absent. The sample includes over 50,000 clones, over 80% of them seen just once. Points on this clone: This same CDR3 is encoded by further DNA sequences in the sample.

Germline V lookup: CDR1 SGHTA, CDR2 FQGNSA. This CDR3 has 15 amino acids. The trim removed 5 bases at V and 5 bases at J, leaving 5 bases unmatched. The source material was CD4+ T cells from peripheral blood mononuclear cells, sampled after pregnancy. The TCR comes from a female donor with multiple sclerosis, enrolled in a pregnancy study. V usage is TRBV7-2 and J usage is TRBJ2-2, with 10 bases lining up with TRBD1. The CDR3, as DNA: TGTGCCAGCAGCCCCAGGACAGGGGGTACCGGGGAGCTGTTTTTT. This sequence encodes CASSPRTGGTGELFF.